The present TCR beta chain was sequenced within a study of early T cells in non-severe SARS-CoV-2 infection. Study details: Chains stayed unpaired after sequencing of bulk RNA from unsorted whole blood. Study findings and constraints: Anti-spike CD8 specificities were favored by VDJdb matching, whose results missed private and CD4 specificities.

This CDR3 region has 14 residues. In germline, CDR1 is SQVTM, CDR2 ANQGSEA. Attachment of unique molecular identifiers to individual cDNA molecules was performed. TCRdb reprocessed the 5' RACE reads via MiXCR and lists one record per CDR3 protein. The sample includes tens of thousands of distinct CDR3 sequences, under 8% seen only once; the top ten take roughly a quarter. This clonotype was detected many times. Its cognate antigen is unknown. A read error may produce the germline difference seen at one junction end. Source: whole blood, taken at baseline. The sequence came from an adult who was a healthcare worker with PCR-confirmed SARS-CoV-2 infection or an uninfected control (not recorded which). This sequence joins TRBV29-1 and TRBJ1-3; D gene unclear. Here the CDR3 reads CSVKDKDLGNTIYF. The CDR3 DNA is TGCAGCGTTAAAGACAAGGATCTCGGAAACACCATATATTTT. The full variable domain, in which reference TRBV29-1 and TRBJ1-3 provide the parts outside the CDR3, is SAVISQKPSRDICQRGTSLTIQCQVDSQVTMMFWYRQQPGQSLTLIATANQGSEATYESGFVIDKFPISRPNLTFSTLTVSNMSPEDSSIYLCSVKDKDLGNTIYFGEGSWLTVV.